A selection of T cell receptor beta chains follows, all from one sample in a study of shared clonotypes between healthy human individuals. The method was immunoSEQ multiplex PCR; TCRdb's version includes in-frame clones alone and lacks a portion of them. The sample has some 2 million clones, approximately 94% seen once. The source material was naive CD8+ T cells sorted from blood. The receptors were gathered from a man aged 18 to 35 in good health. CDR3s include the opening cysteine and the closing phenylalanine or tryptophan. The order of the fields is J gene, clone size, D gene, V gene, CDR3 protein, CDR3 DNA. The D gene is left open where the match is weak. Clone size is given for some rows only: seen once, a few or many times, or a class if the clone is expanded.

>TRBJ2-3|once|TRBD2|TRBV6-1
CASSEFAWTSGYTDTQYF
TGTGCCAGCAGTGAATTTGCGTGGACTAGCGGATACACAGATACGCAGTATTTT
>TRBJ2-5|NA|NA|TRBV29-1
CSVMKQETQYF
TGCAGCGTGATGAAGCAAGAGACCCAGTACTTC
>TRBJ2-1|NA|NA|TRBV6-1
CAGGHNEQFF
TGTGCCGGCGGCCACAATGAGCAGTTCTTC
>TRBJ2-7|once|TRBD1|TRBV15
CATRGTGNYEQYF
TGTGCCACCAGGGGGACAGGAAACTACGAGCAGTACTTC
>TRBJ2-7|NA|TRBD1|TRBV28
CASSPGRQGTYEQYF
TGTGCCAGCAGTCCCGGGCGACAGGGAACCTACGAGCAGTACTTC
>TRBJ2-7|NA|TRBD1|TRBV28
CASRRQGGNEQYF
TGTGCCAGCAGGAGACAGGGGGGAAACGAGCAGTACTTC
>TRBJ2-7|NA|TRBD2|TRBV19
CASSYSGGSSYEQYF
TGTGCCAGTAGCTACAGCGGGGGGAGCTCCTACGAGCAGTACTTC
>TRBJ2-3|NA|TRBD2|TRBV7-9
CASSGLAGGADTQYF
TGTGCCAGCAGCGGACTAGCGGGAGGAGCAGATACGCAGTATTTT
>TRBJ1-3|NA|NA|TRBV6-5
CASSPIPTGNTIYF
TGTGCCAGCAGTCCAATTCCGACAGGAAACACCATATATTTT
>TRBJ2-2|NA|NA|TRBV7-9
CASSSNTGLTTGELFF
TGTGCCAGCAGCTCGAATACCGGGCTCACCACCGGGGAGCTGTTTTTT
>TRBJ1-1|NA|NA|TRBV27
CASSFSMNTEAFF
TGTGCCAGCAGTTTTTCGATGAACACTGAAGCTTTCTTT
>TRBJ2-3|NA|NA|TRBV28
CASGGELGDSTDTQYF
TGTGCCAGCGGAGGGGAATTGGGGGATTCAACAGATACGCAGTATTTT
>TRBJ2-1|NA|NA|TRBV6-1
CAITVDRSSYNEQFF
TGTGCAATCACAGTGGATCGAAGCTCCTACAATGAGCAGTTCTTC
>TRBJ1-2|NA|NA|TRBV10-3
CAISETGTSPYGYTF
TGTGCCATCAGTGAAACCGGGACATCACCCTATGGCTACACCTTC
>TRBJ2-3|NA|NA|TRBV5-5
CASRVAALGTDTQYF
TGTGCCAGCAGGGTCGCAGCTTTGGGGACAGATACGCAGTATTTT
>TRBJ1-3|NA|NA|TRBV28
CASLTQAINPTGNTIYF
TGTGCCAGCCTAACCCAGGCGATTAACCCCACTGGAAACACCATATATTTT
>TRBJ1-5|NA|TRBD1|TRBV4-1
CASSQEGTGANQPQHF
TGCGCCAGCAGCCAAGAGGGAACAGGGGCCAATCAGCCCCAGCATTTT
>TRBJ2-7|NA|NA|TRBV27
CASSLGPDYEQYF
TGTGCCAGCAGTTTGGGGCCGGACTACGAGCAGTACTTC
>TRBJ2-3|NA|TRBD2|TRBV27
CASSLHLRLAGTDTQYF
TGTGCCAGCAGTTTACATCTACGACTAGCGGGCACAGATACGCAGTATTTT
>TRBJ2-5|NA|NA|TRBV27
CASRGLQETQYF
TGTGCCAGTCGGGGCCTCCAAGAGACCCAGTACTTC
>TRBJ2-7|NA|TRBD1|TRBV5-1
CASSRGQGAQYEQYF
TGCGCCAGCAGCCGGGGACAGGGGGCCCAATACGAGCAGTACTTC
>TRBJ2-3|NA|NA|TRBV30
CAWSNPFSGADTQYF
TGTGCCTGGAGTAACCCTTTCTCCGGCGCAGATACGCAGTATTTT
>TRBJ1-2|NA|NA|TRBV6-5
CASSPPGGGGYGYTF
TGTGCCAGCAGCCCCCCCGGGGGGGGCGGCTATGGCTACACCTTC
>TRBJ1-5|once|NA|TRBV28
CASRPQGRMDQPQHF
TGTGCCAGCAGACCCCAGGGGAGGATGGATCAGCCCCAGCATTTT
>TRBJ1-1|NA|NA|TRBV7-9
CASSPEAFF
TGTGCCAGCAGCCCCGAAGCTTTCTTT
>TRBJ2-1|NA|NA|TRBV28
CASSSIFNEQFF
TGTGCCAGCAGTTCTATTTTCAATGAGCAGTTCTTC
>TRBJ1-1|once|NA|TRBV11-2
CASSSGAELEAFF
TGTGCCAGCAGCTCGGGGGCGGAGCTTGAAGCTTTCTTT
>TRBJ2-3|NA|TRBD2|TRBV10-3
CAISEPPTSMPADTQYF
TGTGCCATCAGTGAGCCGCCGACTAGCATGCCCGCAGATACGCAGTATTTT
>TRBJ2-7|NA|TRBD1|TRBV28
CASSLGQGISYEQYF
TGTGCCAGCAGTTTGGGACAGGGTATCTCCTACGAGCAGTACTTC
>TRBJ1-5|NA|TRBD1|TRBV28
CAIGTGGVYQPQHF
TGTGCCATCGGGACAGGGGGCGTTTATCAGCCCCAGCATTTT
>TRBJ2-2|NA|NA|TRBV7-9
CASSLKGHLNTGELFF
TGTGCCAGCAGCCTCAAGGGTCATCTCAACACCGGGGAGCTGTTTTTT
>TRBJ1-1|NA|TRBD1|TRBV7-6
CASSLSRGGMVGTEAFF
TGTGCCAGCAGCCTCAGTCGAGGGGGCATGGTTGGCACTGAAGCTTTCTTT
>TRBJ1-1|NA|NA|TRBV5-6
CASQPIGEGTEAFF
TGTGCCAGCCAACCGATCGGGGAGGGCACTGAAGCTTTCTTT
>TRBJ1-2|NA|TRBD1|TRBV7-9
CASSLGGQGSKGYTF
TGTGCCAGCAGCTTAGGAGGACAGGGCTCGAAAGGCTACACCTTC
>TRBJ2-7|NA|NA|TRBV10-3
CAISESGQGRSYEQYF
TGTGCCATCAGTGAGTCTGGGCAGGGTCGCTCCTACGAGCAGTACTTC
>TRBJ2-1|NA|NA|TRBV12-5
CASGLGTNNEQFF
TGTGCTAGTGGCCTCGGGACAAACAATGAGCAGTTCTTC
>TRBJ2-7|NA|NA|TRBV27
CASSPPPGDEQYF
TGTGCCAGCAGCCCTCCCCCTGGGGACGAGCAGTACTTC
>TRBJ2-7|NA|TRBD2|TRBV6-5
CASSYSVGLASYEQYF
TGTGCCAGCAGTTACTCAGTGGGACTAGCCTCCTACGAGCAGTACTTC
>TRBJ2-3|NA|TRBD2|TRBV9
CASSLAGGPLTTDTQYF
TGTGCCAGCAGCCTAGCGGGAGGCCCACTTACCACAGATACGCAGTATTTT
>TRBJ1-5|NA|NA|TRBV7-8
CASSPRDGGELLHQPQHF
TGTGCCAGCAGTCCCCGGGACGGAGGGGAGCTTTTGCATCAGCCCCAGCATTTT
>TRBJ2-1|NA|TRBD1|TRBV29-1
CSVFGTGTWNEQFF
TGCAGCGTTTTCGGGACAGGGACTTGGAATGAGCAGTTCTTC
>TRBJ2-1|NA|TRBD1|TRBV7-9
CASSSRTGGRNNEQFF
TGTGCCAGCAGCTCTCGGACAGGGGGTAGGAACAATGAGCAGTTCTTC
>TRBJ2-1|NA|TRBD2|TRBV13
CASSLGLDPYNEQFF
TGTGCCAGCAGCCTCGGACTAGATCCCTACAATGAGCAGTTCTTC
>TRBJ1-5|NA|TRBD1|TRBV28
CASRWTGYSNQPQHF
TGTGCCAGCAGGTGGACAGGGTACAGCAATCAGCCCCAGCATTTT
>TRBJ1-2|NA|NA|TRBV10-3
CAIRTETNYGYTF
TGTGCCATCAGGACAGAGACTAACTATGGCTACACCTTC
>TRBJ2-7|few|NA|TRBV11-2
CASSLAWEQYF
TGTGCCAGCAGCCTAGCGTGGGAGCAGTACTTC
>TRBJ2-7|NA|NA|TRBV6-7
CASSYQGITRESYEQYF
TGTGCCAGCAGTTATCAGGGAATAACTAGGGAATCCTACGAGCAGTACTTC
>TRBJ2-5|NA|NA|TRBV7-8
CASSAPGGETQYF
TGTGCCAGCAGCGCCCCCGGGGGAGAGACCCAGTACTTC
>TRBJ1-6|NA|TRBD1|TRBV7-9
CASSNRGQGGWGSPLHF
TGTGCCAGCAGCAACCGGGGACAGGGAGGATGGGGCTCACCCCTCCACTTT
>TRBJ2-7|NA|TRBD2|TRBV11-2
CASSFLLAAEQYF
TGTGCCAGCAGCTTTCTACTAGCGGCCGAGCAGTACTTC
>TRBJ2-7|once|TRBD1|TRBV5-6
CASSLYGQGVAYEQYF
TGTGCCAGCAGCTTGTATGGACAGGGGGTAGCCTACGAGCAGTACTTC
>TRBJ1-2|NA|NA|TRBV27
CASSLSAGGDGYTF
TGTGCCAGCAGTTTATCGGCCGGGGGCGATGGCTACACCTTC
>TRBJ2-3|once|NA|TRBV29-1
CSAGETDTQYF
TGCAGCGCAGGAGAGACAGATACGCAGTATTTT
>TRBJ2-1|NA|NA|TRBV7-9
CASTLGGESTYNEQFF
TGTGCCAGCACCCTTGGAGGGGAGAGCACCTACAATGAGCAGTTCTTC
>TRBJ2-7|NA|NA|TRBV5-5
CASSWGTVSYEQYF
TGTGCCAGCAGCTGGGGGACGGTTTCCTACGAGCAGTACTTC
>TRBJ1-5|NA|NA|TRBV27
CASSPNRGNQPQHF
TGTGCCAGCAGTCCCAACAGAGGCAATCAGCCCCAGCATTTT
>TRBJ2-1|NA|NA|TRBV5-4
CASSLPPDGNEQFF
TGTGCCAGCAGCTTACCCCCTGACGGGAATGAGCAGTTCTTC
>TRBJ1-1|NA|NA|TRBV19
CASQSGTHPEAFF
TGTGCCAGCCAATCCGGGACACACCCTGAAGCTTTCTTT
>TRBJ2-5|NA|TRBD2|TRBV7-9
CASSPREGRETQYF
TGTGCCAGCTCCCCCCGGGAGGGCCGTGAGACCCAGTACTTC
>TRBJ2-2|NA|NA|TRBV13
CASSFMSGQGRGELFF
TGTGCCAGCAGCTTTATGAGCGGACAAGGACGGGGGGAGCTGTTTTTT